Sequencing of this TCR beta chain was carried out in a study of blood T cell repertoires in COVID-19. Across the whole study: Acute-phase and convalescent COVID-19 samples originated in the United States, Italy and Spain. Sample material is recorded as cDNA or gDNA derived from T cells, B-cell-depleted T cells, or PBMCs.

Cohort assignment relied on participant-reported clinical history. The authors' processing: Amplification of reference gene primers provided the estimated nucleated cell counts. Sequencing was performed with immunoSEQ multiplex PCR; in TCRdb, only in-frame clones are kept and a portion is missing. Clonal size and the V and J genes are those of that table, whereas D and trimming came from the DNA. The sample lists approximately 240,000 clones, about four fifths seen once, with about 1.3% in the top ten. This CDR3 contains 15 residues. From germline, CDR1 is LGHNT and CDR2 FRNRAP. The germline V and J ends were trimmed by 6 bases and 4 bases, with 16 bases remaining between them.

This clonotype was sampled from a woman aged 40 to 50 with acute COVID-19. The specimen sequenced was PBMCs or T cells enriched from blood (not recorded which). The rearrangement links TRBV12-5 to TRBJ2-1; tentative D call: TRBD1 (5 bases). The CDR3 is CASGPDLGLYNEQFF. The DNA of the CDR3 is TGTGCTAGTGGCCCCGATTTGGGGCTTTACAATGAGCAGTTCTTC.